This T cell receptor (beta chain) originates from a study of T cells in Graves' hyperthyroidism and ophthalmopathy. Study-wide background: Before any treatment, at initial diagnosis, peripheral blood was collected.

Those with hyperthyroidism were 18 to 65 years old, newly diagnosed, and ill for under 2 months. This clonotype was detected many times. Amplification targeted TCR beta CDR3 regions from RNA transcripts. The TCR CDR3 first-round RT-PCR relied on the HTBI primer set. TCRdb processed the multiplex PCR reads anew with MiXCR; each CDR3 protein has one entry. The sample comprises 340,000 or so distinct CDR3 sequences, roughly a fifth of which are singletons, and about 50% rests with the top ten. Material: blood. The source is a woman aged 45-65 years with Graves' hyperthyroidism.

The CDR3 sequence is CASNPQRGTDTQYF. The DNA of the CDR3 is TGTGCCAGCAATCCGCAGAGGGGGACAGATACGCAGTATTTT. This rearrangement joins TRBV28 to TRBJ2-3; D might be TRBD1 (6 bases). Trimming removed 7 bases at V and 3 bases at J, with 14 bases between. Germline CDR1 MDHEN, CDR2 SYDVKM. The CDR3 runs to 14 residues. Complete variable domain (other parts from reference TRBV28 and TRBJ2-3): DVKVTQSSRYLVKRTGEKVFLECVQDMDHENMFWYRQDPGLGLRLIYFSYDVKMKEKGDIPEGYSVSREKKERFSLILESASTNQTSMYLCASNPQRGTDTQYFGPGTRLTVL.